This TCR beta chain originates from a study of a mutant IDH1 vaccine in newly diagnosed glioma. The data were produced by immunoSEQ multiplex PCR, yet TCRdb's version contains in-frame clones alone and is incomplete. The sample holds 30,000 or so clones, around 79% seen once. V was clipped by 0 bases and J by 11 bases, with 7 bases between them. CDR3 length: 11 amino acids. From germline, CDR1 is SGHAT and CDR2 FQNNGV. In regard to this clone: Its antigen is unknown.

The time point here: week 35, safety follow-up. In the vaccine, a single dose held 300 ug of the mutant IDH1 20-mer peptide, along with topical imiquimod. The chain is built from TRBV11-2 and TRBJ2-5; D not certain. The source was PBMCs, collected from a glioma patient whose treatment included an IDH1 peptide vaccine. This receptor was identified in a woman younger than 45 with glioma. Some clones in this sample may be carry-over from other donors' samples. The CDR3, as DNA: TGTGCCAGCAGCTTAGAGGCCCAGCAGTACTTC. Protein product: CASSLEAQQYF.